The 10 T cell receptor beta chains below come from one sample, sequenced in a study of CD8 T cells in Susac syndrome. About 0.45 to 1 ug RNA was reverse transcribed with random hexamers. TCRdb re-analysed the immunoSEQ multiplex PCR reads in MiXCR, keeping a single row per CDR3 protein. The table includes 75,000 to 95,000 distinct CDR3 sequences, about 91% detected once. The sequencing sample was made of CD8+ T cells from PBMCs. The receptors shown here come from a human donor with multiple sclerosis.

The chain joins TRBV6-1 to TRBJ1-5, with D uncertain. The ends were cut back, 6 bases at V and 9 bases at J, with 21 bases in the middle. The CDR3 runs 15 residues. CDR1 and CDR2 from the germline V gene are MNHNS and SASEGT. DNA for the CDR3: TGTGCCAGCAGCCCGAACGAACAGTTAGGACGGCCCCAGCATTTT. This sequence encodes CASSPNEQLGRPQHF.

The chain has TRBV4-1 and TRBJ2-7; D is uncertain. The CDR3 sequence is 14 residues long. Trimming stripped 4 bases from V and 4 bases from J, with 14 bases between. Germline CDR1 reads MGHRA; CDR2 reads YSYEKL. In DNA form, the CDR3 reads TGCGCCAGCAGCCGAACCTCGAATGGGTACGAGCAGTACTTC. It encodes CASSRTSNGYEQYF.

This clonotype has just one count. V is TRBV9 and J is TRBJ2-1; D possibly corresponds to TRBD2 (6 bases). This CDR3 is 15 amino acids long. Germline CDR1 reads SGDLS; CDR2 reads YYNGEE. The V end was cut by 3 bases, the J end by 1 base, with 11 bases between. In DNA form, the CDR3 reads TGTGCCAGCAGCGGGGGGGACTCATCCTACAATGAGCAGTTCTTC. Protein product: CASSGGDSSYNEQFF.

The V and J genes are TRBV30 and TRBJ1-4; D unclear. The V and J ends lost 2 bases and 5 bases respectively, with 12 bases between them. The CDR3 has 14 amino acids. In germline, CDR1 is GTSNPN, CDR2 SVGIG (reference sequence). The CDR3 spells CAWSPVLLNEKLFF. The CDR3 nucleotides read TGTGCCTGGAGTCCGGTGTTATTGAATGAAAAACTGTTTTTT.

V is TRBV9 and J is TRBJ2-1; 10 bases agree with TRBD2. This CDR3 contains 13 residues. Germline loops: CDR1 SGDLS, CDR2 YYNGEE. V lost 3 bases to trimming and J lost 15 bases; unmatched junction nucleotides: 9. The DNA of the CDR3 is TGTGCCAGCAGCGCTACTAGCGGGGAGCTGCCGTTCTTC. This gives the protein CASSATSGELPFF.

The rearrangement uses TRBV19 and TRBJ1-1, with D perhaps matching TRBD1 (6 bases). The CDR3 totals 14 residues. The V end was cut by 0 bases, the J end by 3 bases, with 8 bases between. Germline V gene data show CDR1 as LNHDA and CDR2 as SQIVND (reference sequence). CDR3 DNA sequence: TGTGCCAGTAGTATAGACCCAGGGGACACTGAAGCTTTCTTT. This sequence encodes CASSIDPGDTEAFF.

The chain uses TRBV9 and TRBJ2-7; 9 bases fit TRBD2. Germline V gene sequence: CDR1 SGDLS, CDR2 YYNGEE. The junction had 1 base not matched to a gene; V was cut back by 0 bases and J by 3 bases. The CDR3 contains 14 residues. CDR3 nucleotides: TGTGCCAGCAGCGTAGGCGGGGGGGGCTACGAGCAGTACTTC. Its translation: CASSVGGGGYEQYF.

This clonotype has only a few counts. The rearrangement joins TRBV7-9 to TRBJ1-3, with TRBD1 matching 8 bases. Germline CDR1 SEHNR, CDR2 FQNEAQ (reference sequence). J gave up 3 bases and V 6 bases, and 10 bases lay outside the gene matches. The CDR3 sequence is 16 residues long. The chain's CDR3 is CASSSQDRVGGNTIYF. CDR3 DNA sequence: TGTGCCAGCAGTTCTCAGGACAGGGTTGGTGGAAACACCATATATTTT.

This chain connects TRBV2 to TRBJ2-7; 7 bases match TRBD2. Germline lookup yields CDR1 SNHLY and CDR2 FYNNEI. The V gene end was trimmed by 5 bases and the J gene end by 6 bases; junction bases not matched to a gene: 22. The CDR3 extends over 18 amino acids. In nucleotides, the CDR3 is TGTGCCAGCAGTCCGTGGCGGGACTTTGAGGGAGGGCGATTCGAGCAGTACTTC. Its protein product is CASSPWRDFEGGRFEQYF.

This chain connects TRBV13 to TRBJ2-5; TRBD2 is a possible D gene (6 bases). Germline V gene lookup returns CDR1 PRHDT and CDR2 FYEKMQ (reference sequence). V gave up 6 bases and J gave up 2 bases, with 16 bases separating them. The CDR3 extends over 15 amino acids. The CDR3 spells CASSYFSSVQETQYF. CDR3 nucleotides: TGTGCCAGCAGTTACTTCTCTAGCGTTCAAGAGACCCAGTACTTC.